Sequencing of this T cell receptor beta chain was carried out in a study of blood T cell repertoires in COVID-19. As for the study in general: The United States, Italy and Spain were the sources of the acute and convalescent COVID-19 samples. In each case, the material was cDNA or gDNA derived from T cells, B-cell-depleted T cells, or PBMCs.

Methods used by the authors: Estimation of nucleated cell counts relied on the amplification of reference gene primers. TCRdb's table, derived via immunoSEQ multiplex PCR, lists solely in-frame clones and lacks some. That table supplies the V and J calls and clone size; D and trimming were determined from the DNA. Of fewer than 250,000 clones listed, roughly 90% are singletons. CDR3 length equals 15 residues. The V gene lost 5 bases and the J gene lost 0 bases, with 14 bases spanning the gap. Looked up from germline, CDR1 is SGHDT and CDR2 is YYEEEE. The sequenced material came from peripheral blood. The sequence was collected from a woman in her fifties or sixties with acute or convalescent COVID-19. This chain connects TRBV5-6 to TRBJ1-1; D remains unclear. CDR3 protein: CASRTTSNLNTEAFF. CDR3 DNA: TGTGCCAGCAGAACAACAAGTAATTTGAACACTGAAGCTTTCTTT.